This TCR beta chain was recovered during a study of blood T cell repertoires in COVID-19. The wider study: Samples came from the United States, Italy and Spain, spanning acute and convalescent COVID-19. T cells, B-cell-depleted T cells, or PBMCs provided the cDNA or gDNA that served as material.

The count of this clone is one. With 8 bases clipped from V and 7 bases from J, the junction kept 4 bases outside the gene matches. The CDR3 has 11 residues. CDR1 is LNHDA and CDR2 is SQIVND in the germline V gene (reference sequence). Per the original methods: Quantification of nucleated cells was approximated via reference gene primer amplification. Repertoires were generated with immunoSEQ multiplex PCR, while TCRdb's copy carries only in-frame clones and drops some. V and J calls and clone size follow that table, whereas D and trimming were derived from the DNA. The sample lists a few hundred thousand clones, roughly four fifths occurring once. Among Cohort 3 donors, those recovered had two negative PCRs, clearance, or symptom resolution.

This chain links TRBV19 with TRBJ1-2, with 7 nucleotides matching TRBD1. The source of this sequence is a woman aged 45 to 65 who had recovered from COVID-19. Sequenced input: PBMCs or T cells enriched from blood (not recorded which). CDR3 protein: CASGTEGGYTF. The CDR3 DNA is TGTGCCAGTGGGACAGAAGGTGGCTACACCTTC. The whole variable domain, remainder taken from reference TRBV19 and TRBJ1-2, is DGGITQSPKYLFRKEGQNVTLSCEQNLNHDAMYWYRQDPGQGLRLIYYSQIVNDFQKGDIAEGYSVSREKKESFPLTVTSAQKNPTAFYLCASGTEGGYTFGSGTRLTVV.